This TCR beta chain stems from a study of blood T cell repertoires in COVID-19. Overall study: Sites across the United States, Italy and Spain contributed samples from acute and convalescent COVID-19. T cells, B-cell-depleted T cells, or PBMCs supplied cDNA or gDNA.

Germline CDR1 and CDR2: ENHRY and SYGVKD. The CDR3 has 20 residues. V was pared by 0 bases and J by 2 bases, with 13 bases of the junction left unmatched. Original processing notes: The assay estimated nucleated cells by amplifying reference gene primers. The repertoire was sequenced with immunoSEQ multiplex PCR; TCRdb's copy has only in-frame clones and lacks some. V, J and clone size are taken as reported in that table, and D and trimming were inferred from the DNA itself. This table holds over 150,000 clones, around 84% found once. The clonotype comes from a man aged 45 to 65 with active or convalescent COVID-19. The chain employs TRBV10-3 and TRBJ2-6; the match to TRBD2 covers 7 bases. Sequences were obtained from peripheral blood. The CDR3 region has the DNA TGTGCCATCAGTGAGTCGTGGGGAGGGCCTAGAACGACTGGGGCCAACGTCCTGACTTTC. It specifies CAISESWGGPRTTGANVLTF.